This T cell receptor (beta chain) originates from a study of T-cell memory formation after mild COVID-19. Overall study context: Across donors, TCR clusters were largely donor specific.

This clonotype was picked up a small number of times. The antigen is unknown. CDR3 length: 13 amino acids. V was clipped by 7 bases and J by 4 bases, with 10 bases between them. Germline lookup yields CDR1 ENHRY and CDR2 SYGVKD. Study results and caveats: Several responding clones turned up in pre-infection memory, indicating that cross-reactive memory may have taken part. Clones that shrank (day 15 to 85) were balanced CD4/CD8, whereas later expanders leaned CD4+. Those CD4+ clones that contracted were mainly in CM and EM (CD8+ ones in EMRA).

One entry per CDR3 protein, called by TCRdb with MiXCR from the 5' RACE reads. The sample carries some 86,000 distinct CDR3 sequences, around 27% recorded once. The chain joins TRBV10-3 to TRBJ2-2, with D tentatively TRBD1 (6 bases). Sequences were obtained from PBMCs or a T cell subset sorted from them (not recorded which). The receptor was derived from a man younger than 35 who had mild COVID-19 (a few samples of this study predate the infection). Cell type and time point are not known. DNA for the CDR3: TGTGCCATCAATCAAGGGGGCACCGGGGAGCTGTTTTTT. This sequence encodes CAINQGGTGELFF.